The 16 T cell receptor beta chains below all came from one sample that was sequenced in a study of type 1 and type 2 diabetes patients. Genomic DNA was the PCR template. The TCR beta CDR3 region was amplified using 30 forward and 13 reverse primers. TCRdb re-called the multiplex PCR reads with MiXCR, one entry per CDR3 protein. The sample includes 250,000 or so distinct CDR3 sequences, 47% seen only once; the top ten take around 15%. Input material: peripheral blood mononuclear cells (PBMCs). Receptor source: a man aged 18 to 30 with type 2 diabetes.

CDR3 amino acids: CASSLTQAVSPLHF. The CDR3 nucleotides are TGTGCCAGCAGCTTAACCCAGGCGGTTTCACCCCTCCACTTT. The rearrangement links TRBV7-2 to TRBJ1-6; no firm D call. V was trimmed by 2 bases and J by 9 bases, leaving 11 bases between them. Germline assignment: CDR1 SGHTA and CDR2 FQGNSA. This CDR3 has 14 residues.

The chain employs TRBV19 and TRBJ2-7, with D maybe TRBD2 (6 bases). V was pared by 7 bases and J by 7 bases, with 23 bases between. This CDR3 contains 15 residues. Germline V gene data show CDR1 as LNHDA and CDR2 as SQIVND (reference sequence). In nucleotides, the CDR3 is TGTGCCAGTACTGGCGAGGGGACCGGGACTTGGGAGCAGTACTTC. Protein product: CASTGEGTGTWEQYF.

CDR3 protein: CASSYGAGVNNEQFF. The CDR3 DNA reads TGTGCCAGCAGTTACGGAGCGGGAGTAAACAATGAGCAGTTCTTC. This chain uses TRBV6-5 with TRBJ2-1, with TRBD2 matching 8 bases. Germline V gene data show CDR1 as MNHEY and CDR2 as SVGAGI. Germline trimming cut 2 bases from V and 5 bases from J; bases unmatched to any gene: 5. The CDR3 is 15 residues long.

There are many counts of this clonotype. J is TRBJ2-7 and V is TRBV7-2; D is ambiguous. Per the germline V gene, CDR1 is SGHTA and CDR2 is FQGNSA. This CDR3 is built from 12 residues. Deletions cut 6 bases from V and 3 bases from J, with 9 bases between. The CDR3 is CASSWSSYEQYF. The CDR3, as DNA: TGTGCCAGCAGTTGGAGTAGCTACGAGCAGTACTTC.

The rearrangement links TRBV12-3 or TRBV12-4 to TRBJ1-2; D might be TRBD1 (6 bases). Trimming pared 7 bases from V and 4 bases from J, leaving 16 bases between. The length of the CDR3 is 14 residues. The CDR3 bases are TGTGCCAGCACCCAAACAGGGATGGGCTATGGCTACACCTTC. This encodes CASTQTGMGYGYTF.

Written as DNA, the CDR3 is TGCAGCGTGGCGGGGGACGAGCAGTACTTC. Its translation is CSVAGDEQYF. The gene calls are TRBV29-1 and TRBJ2-7; TRBD2 matches 7 bases. The V gene end was trimmed by 6 bases and the J gene end by 5 bases; junction bases not matched to a gene: 1. This CDR3 has 10 residues. Germline loops: CDR1 SQVTM, CDR2 ANQGSEA.

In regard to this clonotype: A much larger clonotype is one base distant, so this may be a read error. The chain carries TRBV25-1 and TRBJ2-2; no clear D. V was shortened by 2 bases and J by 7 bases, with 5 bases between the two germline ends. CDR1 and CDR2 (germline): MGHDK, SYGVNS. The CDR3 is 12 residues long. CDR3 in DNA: TGTGCCAGCAGTGAACACGGCGGGGAGCTGTTTTTT. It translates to CASSEHGGELFF.

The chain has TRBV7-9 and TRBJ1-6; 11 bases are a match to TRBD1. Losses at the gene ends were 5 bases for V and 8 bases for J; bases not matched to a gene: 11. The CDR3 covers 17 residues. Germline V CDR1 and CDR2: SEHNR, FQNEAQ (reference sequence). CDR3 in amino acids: CASSPDRGLNLDSPLHF. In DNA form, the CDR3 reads TGTGCCAGCAGCCCGGACAGGGGGCTCAACCTAGATTCACCCCTCCACTTT.

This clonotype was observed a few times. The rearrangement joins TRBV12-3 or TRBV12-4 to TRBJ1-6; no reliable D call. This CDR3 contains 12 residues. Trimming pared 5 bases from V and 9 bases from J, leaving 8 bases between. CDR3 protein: CASSPRVSPLHF. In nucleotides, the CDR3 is TGTGCCAGCAGTCCACGTGTTTCACCCCTCCACTTT.

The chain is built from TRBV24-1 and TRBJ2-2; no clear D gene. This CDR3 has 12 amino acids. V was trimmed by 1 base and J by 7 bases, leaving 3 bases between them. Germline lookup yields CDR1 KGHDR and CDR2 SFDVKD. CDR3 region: CATSDFGGELFF. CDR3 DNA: TGTGCCACCAGTGATTTCGGCGGGGAGCTGTTTTTT.

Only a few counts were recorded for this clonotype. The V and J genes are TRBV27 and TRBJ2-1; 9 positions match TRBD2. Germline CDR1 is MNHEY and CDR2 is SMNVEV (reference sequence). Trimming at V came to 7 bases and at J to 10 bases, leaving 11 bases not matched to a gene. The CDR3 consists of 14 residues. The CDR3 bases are TGTGCCAGCACTCAAGCGGGGGGCCCCGGGGAGCAGTTCTTC. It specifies CASTQAGGPGEQFF.

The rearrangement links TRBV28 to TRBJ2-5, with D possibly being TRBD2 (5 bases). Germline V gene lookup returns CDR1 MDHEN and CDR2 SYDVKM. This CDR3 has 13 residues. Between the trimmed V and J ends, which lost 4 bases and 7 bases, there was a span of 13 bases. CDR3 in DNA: TGTGCCAGCAGTTGGGTGCGACGGGGGACCCAGTACTTC. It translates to CASSWVRRGTQYF. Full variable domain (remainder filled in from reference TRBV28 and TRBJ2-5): DVKVTQSSRYLVKRTGEKVFLECVQDMDHENMFWYRQDPGLGLRLIYFSYDVKMKEKGDIPEGYSVSREKKERFSLILESASTNQTSMYLCASSWVRRGTQYFGPGTRLLVL.

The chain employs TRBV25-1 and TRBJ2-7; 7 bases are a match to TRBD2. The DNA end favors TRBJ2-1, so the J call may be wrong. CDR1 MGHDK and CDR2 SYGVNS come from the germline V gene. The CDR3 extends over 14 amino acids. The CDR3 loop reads CASRAPGGNNEQFF. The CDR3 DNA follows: TGTGCCAGCAGGGCCCCCGGGGGGAACAATGAGCAGTTCTTC.

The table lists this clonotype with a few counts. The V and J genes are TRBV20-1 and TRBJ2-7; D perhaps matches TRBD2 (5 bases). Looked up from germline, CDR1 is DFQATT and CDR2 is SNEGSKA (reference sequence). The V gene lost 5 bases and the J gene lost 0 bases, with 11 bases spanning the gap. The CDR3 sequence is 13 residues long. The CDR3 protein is CSADGLSSYEQYF. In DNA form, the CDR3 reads TGCAGTGCTGACGGACTGAGCTCCTACGAGCAGTACTTC.

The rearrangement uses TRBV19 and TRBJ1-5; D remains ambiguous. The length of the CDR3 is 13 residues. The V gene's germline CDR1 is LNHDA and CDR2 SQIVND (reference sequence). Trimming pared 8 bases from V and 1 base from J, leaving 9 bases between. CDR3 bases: TGTGCCAGTTCTGACACAAGCAATCAGCCCCAGCATTTT. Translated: CASSDTSNQPQHF.

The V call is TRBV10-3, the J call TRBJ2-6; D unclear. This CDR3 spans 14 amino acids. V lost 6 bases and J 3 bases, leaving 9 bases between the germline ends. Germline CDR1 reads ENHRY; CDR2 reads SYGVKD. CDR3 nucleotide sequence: TGTGCCATCAGACTTGATTTTGGGGCCAACGTCCTGACTTTC. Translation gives CAIRLDFGANVLTF.